This passage covers 26 T cell receptor beta chains from one sample sequenced in a study of CD8+CD57+ T cells in acquired aplastic anemia. The authors sequenced patients whose flow cytometry had shown CD8+CD57+ cell expansion. TCR beta VDJ and CDR3 profiling used genomic DNA as template. One entry per CDR3 protein, called by TCRdb with MiXCR from the reads. The data show 89,000 or so distinct CDR3 sequences, roughly two thirds seen once. Sample: sorted CD4+, CD8+, or CD8+CD57+ T cells (not recorded which) from PBMCs. Every receptor here comes from a human donor with aplastic anemia.

The CDR3 sequence is CATSRDRVRSGEQYF. Here the CDR3 DNA reads TGTGCCACCAGCAGAGATCGGGTCCGCTCGGGGGAGCAGTACTTC. The J gene is TRBJ2-7, the V gene TRBV15, with D tentatively TRBD2 (5 bases). The CDR3 has 15 residues. Germline loops: CDR1 LNHNV, CDR2 YYDKDF (reference sequence). Trimming removed 0 bases at V and 7 bases at J, with 16 bases between. The variable domain in full, with the rest retrieved from reference TRBV15 and TRBJ2-7, is DAMVIQNPRYQVTQFGKPVTLSCSQTLNHNVMYWYQQKSSQAPKLLFHYYDKDFNNEADTPDNFQSRRPNTSFCFLDIRSPGLGDTAMYLCATSRDRVRSGEQYFGPGTRLTVT.

This chain links TRBV19 with TRBJ2-3; 7 nucleotides align to TRBD1. The V and J ends lost 4 bases and 2 bases, in that order; junction bases with no gene match: 3. CDR1 and CDR2 (germline): LNHDA, SQIVND (reference sequence). The CDR3 is 14 amino acids. The CDR3 loop reads CASSKGQYTDTQYF. In nucleotides, the CDR3 is TGTGCCAGTAGTAAGGGACAGTACACAGATACGCAGTATTTT.

V is TRBV2 and J is TRBJ2-1, with 8 bases that match TRBD2. The V and J ends lost 7 bases and 3 bases, in that order; junction bases with no gene match: 8. CDR1 and CDR2 from the germline V gene are SNHLY and FYNNEI. The CDR3 has 15 amino acids. CDR3: CASTGGLGFYNEQFF. The CDR3 DNA follows: TGTGCCAGCACCGGGGGACTAGGCTTCTACAATGAGCAGTTCTTC.

There are many counts of this clonotype. The chain couples TRBV4-1 to TRBJ2-1, with D perhaps matching TRBD2 (6 bases). The V gene's germline CDR1 is MGHRA and CDR2 YSYEKL. This CDR3 spans 15 amino acids. The ends were cut back, 4 bases at V and 6 bases at J, with 16 bases in the middle. The chain's CDR3 is CASSLRSGAANEQFF. The CDR3 DNA sequence: TGCGCCAGCAGCCTACGCTCGGGAGCCGCCAATGAGCAGTTCTTC.

This clonotype was detected a few times. The J gene is TRBJ2-3, the V gene TRBV15, with 8 nucleotides matching TRBD2. J lost 0 bases, V lost 2 bases, and 4 bases had no gene match. The CDR3 has 16 amino acids. Germline V gene lookup returns CDR1 LNHNV and CDR2 YYDKDF (reference sequence). The CDR3 is CATSRLSGISTDTQYF. CDR3 sequence (DNA): TGTGCCACCAGCAGACTTAGCGGGATAAGCACAGATACGCAGTATTTT.

The V gene is TRBV15, the J gene TRBJ2-6, with D possibly matching TRBD2 (6 bases). V was clipped by 1 base and J by 4 bases, with 11 bases between them. Germline values: CDR1 LNHNV, CDR2 YYDKDF (reference sequence). CDR3 length equals 16 residues. The CDR3 is CATSRAGRRGANVLTF. CDR3 nucleotide sequence: TGTGCCACCAGCAGAGCAGGGAGGAGAGGGGCCAACGTCCTGACTTTC.

The chain employs TRBV11-2 and TRBJ2-7; TRBD1 agrees at 9 bases. CDR3 length: 12 amino acids. Germline loops: CDR1 SGHAT, CDR2 FQNNGV. V lost 5 bases to trimming and J lost 12 bases; unmatched junction nucleotides: 8. The CDR3 nucleotides read TGTGCCAGCAGCCTACGGACAGGGGATAGGTACTTC. This gives the protein CASSLRTGDRYF.

CDR3 nucleotides: TGCAGTGCGCGACCTGGTATCTCTGGGGCCAACGTCCTGACTTTC. Translating gives CSARPGISGANVLTF. J is TRBJ2-6 and V is TRBV20-1; D unresolved. The CDR3 runs 15 residues. Germline values: CDR1 DFQATT, CDR2 SNEGSKA (reference sequence). V dropped 6 bases and J dropped 0 bases, with 12 bases sitting between them.

The chain links TRBV7-3 to TRBJ2-5, with D hard to call. Germline V gene sequence: CDR1 SGHTA, CDR2 FQGTGA. The CDR3 spans 13 residues. V lost 3 bases and J 1 base, leaving 6 bases between the germline ends. CDR3 sequence (DNA): TGTGCCAGCAGCTTGACCCTCCAAGAGACCCAGTACTTC. Translated: CASSLTLQETQYF.

This clonotype was seen once. The V call is TRBV19, the J call TRBJ1-6; the match to TRBD1 covers 9 bases. The V and J ends lost 3 bases and 10 bases, in that order; junction bases with no gene match: 7. Looked up from germline, CDR1 is LNHDA and CDR2 is SQIVND (reference sequence). This CDR3 spans 15 amino acids. CDR3 region: CASSMGQGLHSPLHF. CDR3 nucleotide sequence: TGTGCCAGTAGTATGGGACAGGGACTTCACTCACCCCTCCACTTT.

The chain employs TRBV5-1 and TRBJ2-7; no definite D call. The CDR3 extends over 15 amino acids. Germline CDR1 SGHRS, CDR2 YFSETQ. The V gene lost 3 bases and the J gene lost 2 bases, with 15 bases spanning the gap. CDR3 sequence: CASSYGVGGTYEQYF. CDR3 in DNA: TGCGCCAGCAGCTATGGAGTGGGCGGCACCTACGAGCAGTACTTC.

The sample holds one count of this clonotype. J is TRBJ2-7 and V is TRBV7-9; unclear D gene. V lost 8 bases, J lost 4 bases, and 6 bases lay in between. The CDR3 contains 10 residues. In germline, CDR1 is SEHNR, CDR2 FQNEAQ (reference sequence). CDR3 amino acids: CASGVYEQYF. The CDR3 DNA follows: TGTGCCAGCGGGGTGTACGAGCAGTACTTC.

The chain is built from TRBV29-1 and TRBJ1-2; D is perhaps TRBD1 (5 bases). Germline V gene lookup returns CDR1 SQVTM and CDR2 ANQGSEA. The CDR3 spans 13 residues. V was pared by 6 bases and J by 3 bases, with 14 bases between. The CDR3 spells CSVQGGGDYGYTF. In DNA, the CDR3 is TGCAGCGTGCAAGGTGGGGGTGACTATGGCTACACCTTC.

As concerns this clonotype: Mismatch with germline at one junction end may stem from a read error. This chain links TRBV7-9 with TRBJ1-5; no clear D. Germline values: CDR1 SEHNR, CDR2 FQNEAQ (reference sequence). This CDR3 comprises 13 residues. CDR3 protein: CASSQDMGQPQHF. The CDR3 DNA sequence: TGCGCCAGCAGCCAAGATATGGGGCAGCCCCAGCATTTT.

The chain uses TRBV19 and TRBJ2-5, with D unclear. CDR1 and CDR2 from the germline V gene are LNHDA and SQIVND (reference sequence). The CDR3 covers 13 residues. V gave up 2 bases and J gave up 4 bases, with 8 bases separating them. CDR3 nucleotide sequence: TGTGCCAGTAGTATACCAGCCGGAGAGACCCAGTACTTC. Its translation: CASSIPAGETQYF.

This sequence joins TRBV19 and TRBJ2-7, with TRBD1 matching over 9 bases. CDR1 is LNHDA, CDR2 SQIVND, per germline (reference sequence). The CDR3 is made up of 15 amino acids. With 3 bases clipped from V and 4 bases from J, the junction kept 7 bases outside the gene matches. The CDR3 spells CASSIGSGQGYEQYF. Here the CDR3 DNA reads TGTGCCAGTAGTATTGGGTCCGGACAGGGGTACGAGCAGTACTTC.

J is TRBJ2-7 and V is TRBV5-1, with a possible D match to TRBD1 (5 bases). The CDR3 runs 14 residues. Looked up from germline, CDR1 is SGHRS and CDR2 is YFSETQ. The V gene lost 2 bases and the J gene lost 0 bases, with 9 bases spanning the gap. This CDR3 is CASSFGAGSYEQYF. CDR3 nucleotides: TGCGCCAGCAGCTTTGGGGCAGGCTCCTACGAGCAGTACTTC.

To note about this clonotype: The junction and the germline gene differ at one end; a read error may be behind it. This chain links TRBV4-3 with TRBJ1-1; D remains ambiguous. The CDR3 consists of 12 residues. The germline gives CDR1 LGHNA, CDR2 YSLEER. The DNA of the CDR3 is TGCGCCAGCGGCCAAGATCGGCGGGAAGCTTTCTTT. It codes for CASGQDRREAFF.

This clonotype occurred a few times. The rearrangement joins TRBV10-3 to TRBJ2-7; 7 nucleotides align to TRBD1. Germline loops: CDR1 ENHRY, CDR2 SYGVKD. The ends lost 3 bases at V and 2 bases at J; junction bases unmatched: 4. The CDR3 has 14 residues. The CDR3 nucleotides read TGTGCCATCAGTGACCCTCAGGGGGCCTACGAGCAGTACTTC. It codes for CAISDPQGAYEQYF.

On this clonotype: A junction end diverges from the germline sequence, so it may reflect a read error. The DNA of the CDR3 is TGTACCAGCAGCTTGGGGAGCGGGGGGCCCTACGAGCAGTACTTC. This codes for CTSSLGSGGPYEQYF. The chain joins TRBV7-3 to TRBJ2-7; TRBD2 aligns across 9 bases. The CDR3 runs 15 residues. Germline values: CDR1 SGHTA, CDR2 FQGTGA.

The rearrangement links TRBV5-4 to TRBJ2-5, with D perhaps matching TRBD1 or TRBD2 (6 bases each). Germline lookup yields CDR1 SGHNT and CDR2 YYREEE (reference sequence). V gave up 2 bases and J gave up 5 bases, with 19 bases separating them. The CDR3 runs to 16 residues. The CDR3 DNA follows: TGTGCCAGCAGCTTTGAGGCGACCGGGGGCGGGGAGACCCAGTACTTC. It codes for CASSFEATGGGETQYF.

The genes are TRBV10-3 and TRBJ1-1, with D unclear. The germline V and J ends were trimmed by 2 bases and 7 bases, with 11 bases remaining between them. The germline CDR1 and CDR2 sequences are ENHRY and SYGVKD. CDR3 size: 13 residues. CDR3 in amino acids: CAISENLGGEAFF. The CDR3 region has the DNA TGTGCCATCAGTGAGAACCTCGGAGGTGAAGCTTTCTTT.

The V call is TRBV7-9, the J call TRBJ1-1; tentatively, D is TRBD1 (5 bases). This CDR3 is 12 amino acids long. Germline V CDR1 and CDR2: SEHNR, FQNEAQ (reference sequence). V was pared by 4 bases and J by 7 bases, with 10 bases between. The CDR3 region is CASSYRQSEAFF. In DNA, the CDR3 is TGTGCCAGCAGCTACAGACAGAGTGAAGCTTTCTTT.

The table lists this clonotype with a few counts. The V and J genes are TRBV25-1 and TRBJ1-6, with a weak D call TRBD1 (6 bases). There are 15 residues in the CDR3. CDR1 is MGHDK and CDR2 is SYGVNS in the germline V gene. V gave up 7 bases and J gave up 9 bases, with 19 bases separating them. The CDR3 DNA reads as TGTGCCAGCACAAAGGACAGCCACCCTAGTTCACCCCTCCACTTT. As protein: CASTKDSHPSSPLHF.

The chain links TRBV11-2 to TRBJ1-1, with 10 positions matching TRBD1. V was clipped by 3 bases and J by 0 bases; unmatched bases: 4. The CDR3 sequence is 16 residues long. Germline V CDR1 and CDR2: SGHAT, FQNNGV. CDR3 in DNA: TGTGCCAGCAGCTTGAGGACAGGGGGGGTGAACACTGAAGCTTTCTTT. Its translation is CASSLRTGGVNTEAFF.

CDR3 amino acids: CASSPTGTAYEQYF. The DNA of the CDR3 is TGTGCCAGCAGCCCCACAGGGACCGCCTACGAGCAGTACTTC. This chain links TRBV5-4 with TRBJ2-7; D might be TRBD1 (6 bases). The V end lost 4 bases, the J end lost 2 bases, and 13 bases lay between the germline ends. CDR3 length: 14 residues. CDR1 SGHNT and CDR2 YYREEE come from the germline V gene (reference sequence).